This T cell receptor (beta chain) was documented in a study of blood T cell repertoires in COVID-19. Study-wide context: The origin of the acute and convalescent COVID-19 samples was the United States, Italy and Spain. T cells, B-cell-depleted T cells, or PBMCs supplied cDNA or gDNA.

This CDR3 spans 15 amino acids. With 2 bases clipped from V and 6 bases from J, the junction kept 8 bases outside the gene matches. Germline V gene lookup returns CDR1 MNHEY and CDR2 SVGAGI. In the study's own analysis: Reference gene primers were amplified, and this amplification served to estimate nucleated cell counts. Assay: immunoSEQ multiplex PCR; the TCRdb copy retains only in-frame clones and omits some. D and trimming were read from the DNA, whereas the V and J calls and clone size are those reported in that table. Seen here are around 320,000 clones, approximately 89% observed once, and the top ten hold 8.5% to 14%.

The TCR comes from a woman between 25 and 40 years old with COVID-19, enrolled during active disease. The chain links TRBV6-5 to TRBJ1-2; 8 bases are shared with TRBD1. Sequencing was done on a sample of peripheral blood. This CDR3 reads CASSYLAGGGNGYTF. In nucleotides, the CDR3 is TGTGCCAGCAGTTACCTCGCAGGGGGCGGGAATGGCTACACCTTC.